This TCR beta chain was captured in a study of tumor-infiltrating lymphocytes in primary liver carcinoma (dated by TCRdb to 2015 to 2018). General notes on the study: Between late 2015 and early 2016, several patients in China with histopathologically diagnosed primary liver carcinoma had their tumors surgically resected. Hepatocellular carcinoma (four) or combined HCC and intrahepatic cholangiocarcinoma (one) was present in the five patients, who were three men and two women aged 30 to 69 years. The five patients had tumors staged T1-T3 N0M0, with maximum diameters ranging from about 4.2 to 10 cm. Roughly 3.5 to 7.5 million productive TCRbeta reads were obtained per sample, and no significant difference in read depth was found between tissue types. The study combined TCRbeta repertoire sequencing, expression microarrays and whole-exome sequencing across five regions of each liver tumor, with adjacent normal tissue and blood. A total of 35 specimens from 5 patients underwent TCRbeta repertoire sequencing, comprising some 25 tumor regions, 5 adjacent noncancerous liver tissues and 5 peripheral blood samples. Repertoires from technical replicates were highly reproducible, with mean shared-clone rates approximately 0.88 and correlation coefficients above 0.95. Points the paper makes about the study in general: Only five patients were included in the study, and the authors note that the findings should be validated in a larger study. Comparison of CD4+ and CD8+ T cell repertoires was precluded by the use of bulk unsorted samples. Pairs of tumor regions showed greater repertoire overlap (mean 36%) than tumor-adjacent pairs (17%) or tumor-blood pairs (approximately 15%), which is consistent with antigen-driven expansion. Because only the TCR beta chain was sequenced and unpaired alpha chains were not captured, true repertoire diversity is likely underestimated. The top 250 clones made up a significantly larger repertoire fraction in tumors than in blood (p = 0.039).

TCRbeta-specific cDNA was reverse-transcribed from around 500 ng total RNA using a constant-region primer and ProtoScript II reverse transcriptase. The TCRbeta libraries were prepared through three rounds of nested multiplex PCR following a slightly modified ARM-PCR procedure. The first two PCR rounds used multiplex TRBV1-TRBV30 forward primers with a Cbeta reverse primer, each for roughly 10 cycles. Sample barcodes and Illumina adapters were added in a final 25-cycle PCR with Deep VentR polymerase. Amplicons of 200-500 bp were gel-purified with a QIAquick gel extraction kit before sequencing. An Illumina HiSeq 2500 was used to sequence the TCRbeta amplicons, generating 250-bp paired-end reads. The authors' analysis ran thus. Quality trimming of reads was performed with Trimmomatic v0.33, and paired reads were merged with FLASH v1.2.11 so that full CDR3 sequences could be recovered. V, D and J germline segments were assigned to the rearranged TCRbeta sequences by MiGEC v1.2.1b. VDJtools v1.0.0 computed clonotype statistics and Shannon-Wiener diversity indices. To cut down on sampling bias, every analysis after diversity analysis relied on just the 250 most abundant clonotypes from each sample. TCRdb passed the public sequencing reads through fastp at Q25 and MiXCR, retaining productive beta sequences. Every entry covers one CDR3 protein and lists the most common genes and DNA from its rows. These V and J calls are TCRdb output, not the study's own analysis. The sample table lists roughly 330,000 distinct CDR3 sequences, less than 65% of them with a count of one. Under 8% of the sample is held by the ten biggest clonotypes.

About this clonotype itself: Its antigen is unknown. A read error may be the cause here, since a much bigger clone is one base away.

RNA from unsorted whole blood was extracted with TRIzol reagent, and germline DNA was obtained with the DNeasy Blood & Tissue kit. Chronic HBV infection was present in the patients, and the patients were treatment-naive at sampling. Around 3.6 milliliters of peripheral blood were collected into K2EDTA tubes before surgery. There are 15 amino acids in the CDR3, from cysteine to phenylalanine inclusive. Of the read, only the CDR3 DNA is kept; its 45 bases are in frame from base 1. CDR1 is given as MNHNS and CDR2 as SASEGT, both from the germline V gene. The sequence was obtained from a man aged 40-50 years with primary liver carcinoma and hepatitis B virus infection. The chain employs TRBV6-1 and TRBJ2-2, with TRBD2 tentatively as D gene (5 bases match). The sample consisted of peripheral blood. CDR3 protein: CACSEFGGQAGELFF. The DNA sequence follows: TGTGCCTGCAGTGAATTCGGAGGCCAAGCCGGGGAGCTGTTTTTT.